This T cell receptor beta chain was observed in a study of T cell repertoires in cytomegalovirus infection. Study background: CMV infection together with matching HLA type was indicated by public TCR beta signatures. Study observations and caveats: People with CMV and the relevant HLA were identified by cumulative public TCR beta family frequency. What dominated the ex vivo response were HLA-C-restricted CMV-specific TCR beta clonotypes.

Using its own MiXCR run on the reads, TCRdb lists one record per CDR3 protein. The sample lists more than 85,000 distinct CDR3 sequences; 16% were seen once. About this clonotype: Its antigen remains unidentified.

CDR1 and CDR2 from the germline V gene are SGHTA and FQGTGA. Trimming cost V 1 base and J 7 bases; bases outside gene matches: 1. The CDR3 is 13 residues long. This chain links TRBV7-3 with TRBJ2-1, with 7 bases that match TRBD2. This TCR was recovered from a human donor in good health (CMV status not recorded). Some clones in this sample may be carry-over from other donors' samples. What was sequenced was PBMCs. The CDR3 protein is CASSLRTSNEQFF. DNA of the CDR3: TGTGCCAGCAGCTTAAGGACTAGTAATGAGCAGTTCTTC.